The 23 T cell receptor beta chains reported below all come from one sample, sequenced in a study of T cell changes during pregnancy in multiple sclerosis. TCRdb keeps only in-frame clones here, not all; method: immunoSEQ multiplex PCR. The sample has tens of thousands of clones, about nine tenths seen once. The input for sequencing was peripheral blood, taken after pregnancy. The receptors were gathered from a female donor in good health, enrolled as a control in a pregnancy study.

This chain uses TRBV28 with TRBJ1-1, with D possibly matching TRBD1 (6 bases). CDR1 and CDR2 from the germline V gene are MDHEN and SYDVKM. V was clipped by 5 bases and J by 8 bases, with 15 bases between them. The CDR3 covers 13 residues. CDR3 protein: CASSPTDRREAFF. The CDR3 region has the DNA TGTGCCAGCAGTCCGACAGACAGGAGAGAAGCTTTCTTT.

The rearrangement joins TRBV11-2 to TRBJ2-1; the match to TRBD1 covers 8 bases. Germline V gene lookup returns CDR1 SGHAT and CDR2 FQNNGV. With V trimmed by 4 bases and J by 4 bases, 9 bases remained unmatched. The CDR3 extends over 16 amino acids. The CDR3 reads CASSSRTGGIYNEQFF. For the CDR3, the DNA is TGTGCCAGCAGCTCCCGTACAGGGGGGATTTACAATGAGCAGTTCTTC.

The chain couples TRBV28 to TRBJ1-2; D uncertain. Germline V gene lookup returns CDR1 MDHEN and CDR2 SYDVKM. The CDR3 is 12 residues long. V was clipped by 5 bases and J by 6 bases, with 10 bases between them. CDR3 sequence: CASSPRQHGYTF. The CDR3 DNA sequence: TGTGCCAGCAGTCCCCGACAACATGGCTACACCTTC.

J is TRBJ1-5 and V is TRBV6-5; D is uncertain. The ends were cut back, 0 bases at V and 0 bases at J, with 9 bases in the middle. Germline CDR1 is MNHEY and CDR2 is SVGAGI. The CDR3 is 16 amino acids. The CDR3: CASSYSAVHSNQPQHF. In DNA form, the CDR3 reads TGTGCCAGCAGTTACTCGGCGGTCCATAGCAATCAGCCCCAGCATTTT.

V usage is TRBV5-3 and J usage is TRBJ1-4, with no clear D. TRBV5-3 is labeled an ORF, and its function is uncertain. The CDR3 is made up of 14 amino acids. Trimming took off 2 bases at V and 5 bases at J, with 10 bases between the two ends. CDR3 sequence reads: CARSFPRLNEKLFF. The CDR3 DNA reads TGTGCCAGAAGCTTCCCCAGACTAAATGAAAAACTGTTTTTT.

V usage is TRBV28 and J usage is TRBJ1-6; 7 bases are shared with TRBD1. Losses at the gene ends were 8 bases for V and 7 bases for J; bases not matched to a gene: 5. CDR1 is MDHEN, CDR2 SYDVKM, per germline. The CDR3 consists of 13 residues. The DNA of the CDR3 is TGTGCCAGCTCCCGACAGGGAAATTCACCCCTCCACTTT. It specifies CASSRQGNSPLHF.

V usage is TRBV5-5 and J usage is TRBJ1-5; D is unresolved. The CDR3 consists of 16 residues. Germline values: CDR1 SGHKS, CDR2 YYEKEE (reference sequence). Trimming removed 0 bases at V and 1 base at J, with 11 bases between. The CDR3 DNA reads TGTGCCAGCAGCTTGGTCGCGGGCGGGAGCAATCAGCCCCAGCATTTT. This translates into CASSLVAGGSNQPQHF.

The genes are TRBV5-1 and TRBJ2-7; TRBD1 matches 8 bases. J gave up 1 base and V 2 bases, and 8 bases lay outside the gene matches. Germline V CDR1 and CDR2: SGHRS, YFSETQ. CDR3 size: 16 residues. This CDR3 is CASSFSGTGDSYEQYF. The CDR3 coding sequence is TGCGCCAGCAGCTTTTCCGGGACAGGAGATTCCTACGAGCAGTACTTC.

The V and J genes are TRBV27 and TRBJ2-7; 8 positions match TRBD1. This CDR3 region has 15 residues. The V gene end was trimmed by 4 bases and the J gene end by 3 bases; junction bases not matched to a gene: 8. Germline V gene data show CDR1 as MNHEY and CDR2 as SMNVEV (reference sequence). The CDR3 DNA reads as TGTGCCAGCAGTTGGACCAGGGGGCTCGGCTACGAGCAGTACTTC. Translating it yields CASSWTRGLGYEQYF.

The gene calls are TRBV6-5 and TRBJ1-2; maybe TRBD1 (6 bases). The CDR3 length is 15 residues. Germline CDR1 reads MNHEY; CDR2 reads SVGAGI. V shed 2 bases and J shed 8 bases, with 18 bases lying between them. The CDR3 region has the DNA TGTGCCAGCAGTTACCGGCAGGGGTCTTTTATCGGCTACACCTTC. This encodes CASSYRQGSFIGYTF.

DNA for the CDR3: TGTGCCTGGAGTACGGGGGGGCCGGGTACGCAGTATTTT. Translation: CAWSTGGPGTQYF. The chain employs TRBV30 and TRBJ2-3; 8 nucleotides align to TRBD2. CDR1 is GTSNPN, CDR2 SVGIG, per germline (reference sequence). V trimming: 2 bases; J trimming: 8 bases; junction bases outside the gene matches: 6. This CDR3 has 13 amino acids.

This clone is a singleton in its sample. The rearrangement links TRBV7-9 to TRBJ2-7; TRBD1 matches at 9 bases. CDR3 length: 14 amino acids. Germline assignment: CDR1 SEHNR and CDR2 FQNEAQ (reference sequence). With 6 bases clipped from V and 5 bases from J, the junction kept 8 bases outside the gene matches. Here the CDR3 DNA reads TGTGCCAGCAGGGGGACAGGGCGAAGAGACGAGCAGTACTTC. Protein sequence: CASRGTGRRDEQYF.

This clone was observed once. CDR3 sequence (DNA): TGTGCCACCAGCAGCCATGCAGGGACAGGCAATAGCAATCAGCCCCAGCATTTT. Amino acid sequence: CATSSHAGTGNSNQPQHF. V usage is TRBV15 and J usage is TRBJ1-5, with 8 bases aligning to TRBD1. Germline V gene data show CDR1 as LNHNV and CDR2 as YYDKDF (reference sequence). The V segment lost 3 bases and the J segment 0 bases; nucleotides outside the gene matches: 10. The CDR3 sequence is 18 residues long. The full variable domain, in which reference TRBV15 and TRBJ1-5 provide the parts outside the CDR3, is DAMVIQNPRYQVTQFGKPVTLSCSQTLNHNVMYWYQQKSSQAPKLLFHYYDKDFNNEADTPDNFQSRRPNTSFCFLDIRSPGLGDTAMYLCATSSHAGTGNSNQPQHFGDGTRLSIL.

The chain employs TRBV4-1 and TRBJ2-5; 8 nucleotides align to TRBD2. Germline trimming cut 6 bases from V and 4 bases from J; bases unmatched to any gene: 10. This CDR3 region has 15 residues. CDR1 and CDR2 (germline): MGHRA, YSYEKL. The CDR3 reads CASSFTSGGTETQYF. The CDR3 region has the DNA TGCGCCAGCAGTTTTACTAGCGGAGGAACAGAGACCCAGTACTTC.

The chain uses TRBV5-6 and TRBJ2-2, with 7 bases fitting TRBD1. V lost 7 bases to trimming and J lost 3 bases; unmatched junction nucleotides: 18. This CDR3 is 18 amino acids long. Looked up from germline, CDR1 is SGHDT and CDR2 is YYEEEE. The CDR3 bases are TGTGCCAGCCCCAGGGGGTCTCTTGTTCGGACGGACACCGGGGAGCTGTTTTTT. Protein product: CASPRGSLVRTDTGELFF. Variable domain in full (rest from reference TRBV5-6 and TRBJ2-2): DAGVTQSPTHLIKTRGQQVTLRCSPKSGHDTVSWYQQALGQGPQFIFQYYEEEERQRGNFPDRFSGHQFPNYSSELNVNALLLGDSALYLCASPRGSLVRTDTGELFFGEGSRLTVL.

The chain uses TRBV11-3 and TRBJ1-3; D possibly corresponds to TRBD1 (5 bases). V was shortened by 4 bases and J by 10 bases, with 14 bases between the two germline ends. The CDR3 has 13 amino acids. Germline assignment: CDR1 SGHNT and CDR2 YENEEA. Here the CDR3 reads CASSSSDGGTIYF. The CDR3, as DNA: TGTGCCAGCAGCTCCTCGGACGGGGGTACCATATATTTT. The full variable domain, completed using reference TRBV11-3 and TRBJ1-3, is EAGVVQSPRYKIIEKKQPVAFWCNPISGHNTLYWYLQNLGQGPELLIRYENEEAVDDSQLPKDRFSAERLKGVDSTLKIQPAELGDSAVYLCASSSSDGGTIYFGEGSWLTVV.

This chain connects TRBV6-5 to TRBJ1-6; D gene ambiguous. The CDR3 contains 12 residues. The germline V gene has CDR1 MNHEY and CDR2 SVGAGI. Trimming stripped 6 bases from V and 7 bases from J, with 7 bases between. The CDR3 DNA follows: TGTGCCAGCAGGGAGGGAAATTCACCCCTCCACTTT. This gives the protein CASREGNSPLHF.

The genes are TRBV27 and TRBJ2-1; D gene unclear. The CDR3 sequence is 13 residues long. V was pared by 5 bases and J by 7 bases, with 12 bases between. CDR1 is MNHEY and CDR2 is SMNVEV in the germline V gene (reference sequence). The CDR3 reads CASSRSGLNEQFF. CDR3 coding DNA: TGTGCCAGCAGTCGGTCCGGGTTGAATGAGCAGTTCTTC.

V is TRBV11-2 and J is TRBJ2-2; tentative D call: TRBD2 (5 bases). The CDR3 totals 14 residues. Trimming cost V 4 bases and J 5 bases, with 11 bases left between them. The germline CDR1 and CDR2 sequences are SGHAT and FQNNGV. CDR3: CASSSVRGTGELFF. The CDR3 DNA is TGTGCCAGCAGCTCAGTCCGGGGTACCGGGGAGCTGTTTTTT. Drawing the rest from reference TRBV11-2 and TRBJ2-2, the complete variable domain is EAGVAQSPRYKIIEKRQSVAFWCNPISGHATLYWYQQILGQGPKLLIQFQNNGVVDDSQLPKDRFSAERLKGVDSTLKIQPAKLEDSAVYLCASSSVRGTGELFFGEGSRLTVL.

The chain recombines TRBV28 with TRBJ1-1; weak D call: TRBD1 (5 bases). Per the germline V gene, CDR1 is MDHEN and CDR2 is SYDVKM. CDR3 length: 13 amino acids. The germline V and J ends were trimmed by 4 bases and 5 bases, with 11 bases remaining between them. CDR3 sequence (DNA): TGTGCCAGCAGTTCTCAGGGTAGGACTGAAGCTTTCTTT. Encoded protein: CASSSQGRTEAFF.

The chain has TRBV21-1 and TRBJ1-1; the D segment call TRBD1 is taken from the table without a DNA check. TRBV21-1 is tagged as a pseudogene. This CDR3 region has 16 residues. CDR3 in amino acids: CASSAQTFTGPTEAFF. In nucleotides, the CDR3 is TGTGCCAGCAGCGCCCAGACCTTTACAGGGCCCACTGAAGCTTTCTTT.

In regard to this clone: Within the sample, other DNA sequences also encode this same CDR3. This sequence joins TRBV6-5 and TRBJ1-3; D might be TRBD1 (5 bases). In germline, CDR1 is MNHEY, CDR2 SVGAGI. The CDR3 covers 14 residues. V lost 3 bases to trimming and J lost 3 bases, with 9 bases between them. Written as DNA, the CDR3 is TGTGCCAGCAGTTATCGGGGGAGTGGAAACACCATATATTTT. Protein sequence: CASSYRGSGNTIYF.

This chain connects TRBV9 to TRBJ1-1; a weak D match, TRBD1 (6 bases). Germline V gives CDR1 SGDLS, CDR2 YYNGEE. V lost 0 bases and J 5 bases, leaving 11 bases between the germline ends. This CDR3 is built from 14 residues. The CDR3 coding sequence is TGTGCCAGCAGCGTAGTAGAGGGGGGGACTGAAGCTTTCTTT. This sequence encodes CASSVVEGGTEAFF.